A selection of T cell receptor beta chains follows, all from one sample in a study of blood T cell repertoires in COVID-19. Sequencing used immunoSEQ multiplex PCR; TCRdb keeps in-frame clones, though not all of them. This table holds about 220,000 clones, around 88% found once. Sequenced input: peripheral blood. These receptors originate from a woman aged 45-60 years with acute or convalescent COVID-19. Both conserved end residues are part of each CDR3.

cdr3_aa: CASSEQISTNEKLFF
j_call: TRBJ1-4
v_call: TRBV19

cdr3_aa: CASSSSSGSVFEQFF
j_call: TRBJ2-1
v_call: TRBV5-1

cdr3_aa: CATSAPDRGKEKLFF
j_call: TRBJ1-4
v_call: TRBV24-1

cdr3_aa: CASSLGGLPFYNEQFF
j_call: TRBJ2-1
v_call: TRBV7-9

cdr3_aa: CATSDTGGSYFDTQYF
j_call: TRBJ2-3
v_call: TRBV24-1

cdr3_aa: CASSVRGSSYNEQFF
j_call: TRBJ2-1
v_call: TRBV9

cdr3_aa: CAWSRTSETQYF
j_call: TRBJ2-5
v_call: TRBV30

cdr3_aa: CASSSSGTSGRETQYF
j_call: TRBJ2-5
v_call: TRBV13

cdr3_aa: CASSSQYRVGTGANVLTF
j_call: TRBJ2-6
v_call: TRBV28

cdr3_aa: CASSTTRAGRNEQYF
j_call: TRBJ2-7
v_call: TRBV19

cdr3_aa: CASGLASYEQYF
j_call: TRBJ2-7
v_call: TRBV28

cdr3_aa: CASSRRATSGSNEQFF
j_call: TRBJ2-1
v_call: TRBV2

cdr3_aa: CASKDSADRAPSNQPQHF
j_call: TRBJ1-5
v_call: TRBV10-3